Each of the 30 T cell receptor beta chains below was sequenced from the same sample in a study of blood T cell repertoires in COVID-19. Clones were sequenced by immunoSEQ multiplex PCR, and TCRdb holds only the in-frame ones, with some missing. This table has 200,000 to 300,000 clones, around four fifths appearing once. The sample comprised peripheral blood. These receptors originate from an older woman with active or convalescent COVID-19.

The J gene is TRBJ2-3, the V gene TRBV19; 8 bases line up with TRBD2. Trimming cost V 4 bases and J 1 base; bases outside gene matches: 16. The CDR3 is made up of 19 amino acids. Germline-derived CDR1 and CDR2 are LNHDA and SQIVND (reference sequence). The CDR3 bases are TGTGCCAGTAGTAGAAGGATTAGGAGCGGGGGTAGAGGCACAGATACGCAGTATTTT. Encoded protein: CASSRRIRSGGRGTDTQYF.

The CDR3 region is CASSWTGGDEAFF. The DNA for the CDR3 is TGCGCCAGCAGCTGGACAGGGGGCGATGAAGCTTTCTTT. The J gene is TRBJ1-1, the V gene TRBV5-1; 11 bases agree with TRBD1. The CDR3 spans 13 residues. V was clipped by 3 bases and J by 7 bases; unmatched bases: 2. CDR1 and CDR2 (germline): SGHRS, YFSETQ.

The chain carries TRBV5-4 and TRBJ1-2; 10 bases agree with TRBD1. Looked up from germline, CDR1 is SGHNT and CDR2 is YYREEE (reference sequence). Trimming took 4 bases from V and 6 from J; bases not matched to a gene: 3. This CDR3 is 13 amino acids long. The CDR3 DNA follows: TGTGCCAGCAGCGTGGACAGGGGGGATGGCTACACCTTC. Residues: CASSVDRGDGYTF.

The chain combines TRBV4-1 with TRBJ1-1; 8 positions match TRBD1. After removal of 2 bases from V and 5 bases from J, the junction contained 7 bases not matched to a gene. Germline CDR1 reads MGHRA; CDR2 reads YSYEKL. CDR3 length: 15 residues. CDR3 sequence reads: CASSQIQGVGTEAFF. DNA of the CDR3: TGCGCCAGCAGCCAAATACAGGGGGTAGGAACTGAAGCTTTCTTT.

The chain combines TRBV27 with TRBJ2-7; 9 nucleotides match TRBD1. This CDR3 contains 14 residues. The J segment lost 2 bases and the V segment lost 5 bases, leaving 4 bases of the junction unmatched. From germline, CDR1 is MNHEY and CDR2 SMNVEV (reference sequence). CDR3: CASSPTGGPYEQYF. The DNA for the CDR3 is TGTGCCAGCAGTCCAACAGGGGGCCCCTACGAGCAGTACTTC.

The rearrangement joins TRBV7-2 to TRBJ1-6, with a weak D call TRBD1 (5 bases). Looked up from germline, CDR1 is SGHTA and CDR2 is FQGNSA. Trimming removed 2 bases at V and 6 bases at J, with 17 bases between. The CDR3 sequence is 17 residues long. CDR3 bases: TGTGCCAGCAGCTTACTTATGTCAACAGGCTCTAATTCACCCCTCCACTTT. Protein product: CASSLLMSTGSNSPLHF.

This clone was detected only once. CDR3 region: CASGRQSIPYEQYV. In DNA, the CDR3 is TGTGCCAGCGGTCGACAGTCGATTCCCTACGAGCAGTACGTC. The genes are TRBV28 and TRBJ2-7; maybe TRBD1 (5 bases). The CDR3 totals 14 residues. V lost 8 bases to trimming and J lost 2 bases, with 16 bases between them. Per germline, CDR1 MDHEN and CDR2 SYDVKM.

This clone was seen once. The V and J genes are TRBV12-3 or TRBV12-4 and TRBJ2-7; TRBD1 might be the D (5 bases). V lost 6 bases, J lost 4 bases, and 13 bases lay in between. The CDR3 length is 13 residues. CDR3 nucleotides: TGTGCCAGCAGGACGACAGATAGATACGAGCAGTACTTC. Translation gives CASRTTDRYEQYF.

The V and J genes are TRBV29-1 and TRBJ2-4, with D maybe TRBD1 (6 bases). In germline, CDR1 is SQVTM, CDR2 ANQGSEA. This CDR3 has 13 amino acids. Trimming removed 2 bases from V and 10 bases from J, with 15 bases in between. The DNA of the CDR3 is TGCAGCGTTGAAACAGGGTTTGCTGGGATTCAGTACTTC. This gives the protein CSVETGFAGIQYF.

V usage is TRBV10-2 and J usage is TRBJ2-7, with 9 bases that match TRBD2. V dropped 4 bases and J dropped 4; count of bases not matched to a gene: 20. Germline lookup yields CDR1 WSHSY and CDR2 SAAADI. The CDR3 is made up of 19 amino acids. The CDR3: CASSGTTPASLAGGYEQYF. The CDR3, as DNA: TGCGCCAGCAGTGGGACAACCCCCGCCTCACTAGCGGGCGGGTACGAGCAGTACTTC.

J is TRBJ1-2 and V is TRBV19, with TRBD1 matching 11 bases. The CDR3 consists of 14 residues. From germline, CDR1 is LNHDA and CDR2 SQIVND (reference sequence). V shed 5 bases and J 8 bases; nucleotides not matched to a gene: 7. The CDR3 here is CASSEDRGLWGYTF. The CDR3, as DNA: TGTGCCAGTAGTGAGGACAGGGGGCTTTGGGGCTACACCTTC.

Points on this clone: The junction and the germline gene differ at one end; a read error may be behind it. J is TRBJ2-7 and V is TRBV3-1 (or the pseudogene TRBV3-2); D perhaps matches TRBD1 (6 bases). This CDR3 contains 11 residues. The germline V gene encodes CDR1 LGHDT and CDR2 YNNKEL (reference sequence). The CDR3 loop is CASSETGKQHF. CDR3 bases: TGTGCCAGCAGCGAAACAGGGAAACAACACTTC.

This clone has just a few counts. The chain is built from TRBV7-9 and TRBJ2-4; maybe TRBD2 (6 bases). CDR1 and CDR2 from the germline V gene are SEHNR and FQNEAQ (reference sequence). The germline V and J ends were trimmed by 1 base and 2 bases, with 9 bases remaining between them. This CDR3 comprises 15 residues. DNA for the CDR3: TGTGCCAGCAGCTTAGTAGCGGACTCCAAAAACATTCAGTACTTC. Amino acid sequence: CASSLVADSKNIQYF.

The chain carries TRBV29-1 and TRBJ1-3; no clear D gene. This CDR3 has 12 residues. Germline CDR1 reads SQVTM; CDR2 reads ANQGSEA. The CDR3 nucleotides read TGCAGTGCAGAAGACTCTGGAAACACCATATATTTT. This translates into CSAEDSGNTIYF.

This clone was found once. The rearrangement links TRBV25-1 to TRBJ1-2; 12 bases match TRBD1. The J segment lost 4 bases and the V segment lost 1 base, leaving 7 bases of the junction unmatched. The germline V gene encodes CDR1 MGHDK and CDR2 SYGVNS. The CDR3 is 17 amino acids. The CDR3 nucleotides are TGTGCCAGCAGTGAATCCGGGACAGGGGGCGCGATCTATGGCTACACCTTC. Translated: CASSESGTGGAIYGYTF.

This chain uses TRBV29-1 with TRBJ1-2; D unclear. Germline V gene sequence: CDR1 SQVTM, CDR2 ANQGSEA. V lost 5 bases to trimming and J lost 4 bases, with 8 bases between them. The CDR3 has 11 amino acids. CDR3 sequence (DNA): TGCAGCGTTCAGGTTGCCTATGGCTACACCTTC. It codes for CSVQVAYGYTF.

This chain connects TRBV5-1 to TRBJ2-6, with 9 bases identical to TRBD1. Looked up from germline, CDR1 is SGHRS and CDR2 is YFSETQ. V shed 3 bases and J 0 bases; nucleotides not matched to a gene: 7. The CDR3 covers 18 residues. Here the CDR3 DNA reads TGCGCCAGCAGCTCCCGGACAGGGGACATCTCTGGGGCCAACGTCCTGACTTTC. Protein sequence: CASSSRTGDISGANVLTF. Together with reference TRBV5-1 and TRBJ2-6, the CDR3 gives the full variable domain: KAGVTQTPRYLIKTRGQQVTLSCSPISGHRSVSWYQQTPGQGLQFLFEYFSETQRNKGNFPGRFSGRQFSNSRSEMNVSTLELGDSALYLCASSSRTGDISGANVLTFGAGSRLTVL.

The V gene is TRBV2, the J gene TRBJ1-2; 7 bases are a match to TRBD1. Germline values: CDR1 SNHLY, CDR2 FYNNEI. This CDR3 spans 13 amino acids. The V and J ends lost 2 bases and 8 bases, in that order; junction bases with no gene match: 5. The CDR3 reads CASSELGGFGYTF. As DNA, the CDR3 is TGTGCCAGCAGTGAACTAGGGGGCTTCGGCTACACCTTC.

This clone was observed a few times. The chain links TRBV28 to TRBJ1-5, with a possible D match to TRBD1 (6 bases). This CDR3 comprises 14 residues. Trimming removed 5 bases from V and 6 bases from J, with 14 bases in between. CDR1 and CDR2 (germline): MDHEN, SYDVKM. CDR3 region: CASSPAQGAQPQHF. CDR3 nucleotides: TGTGCCAGCAGTCCCGCACAGGGTGCTCAGCCCCAGCATTTT.

The gene calls are TRBV5-1 and TRBJ1-5; the match to TRBD1 covers 7 bases. The length of the CDR3 is 15 residues. Germline assignment: CDR1 SGHRS and CDR2 YFSETQ. The trim removed 0 bases at V and 6 bases at J, leaving 6 bases unmatched. CDR3 sequence (DNA): TGCGCCAGCAGCTTGGGGGACAGCGGGAGTCAGCCCCAGCATTTT. Its translation is CASSLGDSGSQPQHF.

V is TRBV7-9 and J is TRBJ1-4; 10 positions agree with TRBD1. Germline-derived CDR1 and CDR2 are SEHNR and FQNEAQ (reference sequence). The ends lost 6 bases at V and 13 bases at J; junction bases unmatched: 5. This CDR3 is built from 12 residues. CDR3 coding DNA: TGTGCCAGCAGTTATGACAGGGGGCGACTGTTTTTT. Its translation: CASSYDRGRLFF. Combining the CDR3 with reference TRBV7-9 and TRBJ1-4 gives the whole variable domain DTGVSQNPRHKITKRGQNVTFRCDPISEHNRLYWYRQTLGQGPEFLTYFQNEAQLEKSRLLSDRFSAERPKGSFSTLEIQRTEQGDSAMYLCASSYDRGRLFFGSGTQLSVL.

V gene TRBV5-1 combines with J gene TRBJ2-1, with a tentative D call TRBD2 (6 bases). CDR1 and CDR2 from the germline V gene are SGHRS and YFSETQ. Trimming took 0 bases from V and 0 from J, leaving 10 bases between them. This CDR3 comprises 16 residues. CDR3 sequence: CASSLGGEPSYNEQFF. In DNA form, the CDR3 reads TGCGCCAGCAGCTTGGGGGGGGAACCCTCCTACAATGAGCAGTTCTTC.

The chain couples TRBV18 to TRBJ1-4; 9 positions agree with TRBD1. This CDR3 region has 15 residues. The junction had 5 bases not matched to a gene; V was cut back by 4 bases and J by 5 bases. Germline V gene lookup returns CDR1 KGHSH and CDR2 LQKENI. In DNA, the CDR3 is TGTGCCAGCTCACTCCCGGGACAGGGAAATGAAAAACTGTTTTTT. Translated: CASSLPGQGNEKLFF.

The chain has TRBV28 and TRBJ2-3, with a tentative D call TRBD1 (6 bases). The germline gives CDR1 MDHEN, CDR2 SYDVKM. V was cut by 7 bases and J by 4 bases, with 18 bases left in between. The CDR3 is made up of 15 amino acids. The CDR3, as DNA: TGTGCCAGCAAAAGGCCAGGGGAAGGGGCAGATACGCAGTATTTT. Protein product: CASKRPGEGADTQYF.

This clone was recorded only once. The DNA for the CDR3 is TGTGCCAGCAGTTTATTCCGGGAATACCGAGGACAGGATGATAATTCACCCCTCCACTTT. It yields the protein CASSLFREYRGQDDNSPLHF. The rearrangement links TRBV27 to TRBJ1-6; 7 bases map to TRBD1. The CDR3 consists of 20 residues. In germline, CDR1 is MNHEY, CDR2 SMNVEV (reference sequence). V shed 1 base, J shed 5 bases, and the junction held 17 bases outside the gene matches.

J is TRBJ2-1 and V is TRBV11-2; D may be TRBD2 (5 bases). Trimming left V 2 bases short and J 7 bases short, with 15 bases between. This CDR3 has 15 residues. Germline V gene sequence: CDR1 SGHAT, CDR2 FQNNGV. In DNA form, the CDR3 reads TGTGCCAGCAGCTTAAGTCTATTATTAGCGAATGAGCAGTTCTTC. Translated, it gives CASSLSLLLANEQFF.

The chain links TRBV2 to TRBJ2-2; TRBD1 is a possible D gene (6 bases). The CDR3 totals 16 residues. Per germline, CDR1 SNHLY and CDR2 FYNNEI. Trimming removed 3 bases at V and 0 bases at J, with 11 bases between. CDR3 sequence: CASSETDSSNTGELFF. The DNA for the CDR3 is TGTGCCAGCAGTGAGACGGACAGTTCGAACACCGGGGAGCTGTTTTTT.

The rearrangement links TRBV6-5 to TRBJ1-5, with D hard to call. The germline V gene encodes CDR1 MNHEY and CDR2 SVGAGI. Trimming removed 6 bases from V and 1 base from J, with 13 bases in between. This CDR3 region has 15 residues. DNA of the CDR3: TGTGCCAGCAGACCTCCGGGGTCGAGCAATCAGCCCCAGCATTTT. This sequence encodes CASRPPGSSNQPQHF.

The chain's CDR3 is CASSDSANNEQFF. The DNA of the CDR3 is TGTGCCAGCAGTGATTCAGCGAACAATGAGCAGTTCTTC. V usage is TRBV2 and J usage is TRBJ2-1; D ambiguous. The CDR3 extends over 13 amino acids. Between the trimmed V and J ends, which lost 3 bases and 5 bases, there was a span of 8 bases. Germline V gene data show CDR1 as SNHLY and CDR2 as FYNNEI.

This clone appeared once. The genes are TRBV5-5 and TRBJ2-7; TRBD1 matches at 9 bases. The V gene's germline CDR1 is SGHKS and CDR2 YYEKEE (reference sequence). CDR3 length equals 14 residues. The trim removed 3 bases at V and 5 bases at J, leaving 6 bases unmatched. The CDR3 here is CASSSGQGAHEQYV. CDR3 bases: TGTGCCAGCAGCTCGGGACAGGGTGCCCACGAGCAGTACGTC.